One T cell receptor beta chain is described in this entry. In the source study's methods: The assay estimated nucleated cells by amplifying reference gene primers. Sequencing was performed with immunoSEQ multiplex PCR; in TCRdb, only in-frame clones are kept and a portion is missing. V, J and clone size were drawn from that table, and D and trimming were deduced from the DNA. The table lists hundreds of thousands of clones, roughly 86% of them singletons. Seattle patient enrollment occurred during active infection, with longitudinal follow-up thereafter. The length of the CDR3 is 15 residues. Trimming pared 3 bases from V and 4 bases from J, leaving 15 bases between. In germline, CDR1 is LGHNA, CDR2 YNFKEQ. The sample originates from a study of blood T cell repertoires in COVID-19. Study information: Both acute and convalescent COVID-19 samples were obtained from the United States, Italy and Spain. The analysed material was cDNA or gDNA that came from T cells, B-cell-depleted T cells, or PBMCs.

The chain couples TRBV4-2 to TRBJ2-5; D may be TRBD2 (6 bases). The sequence was obtained from a woman aged 25 to 45 with COVID-19, enrolled during active disease. Sequencing was performed on peripheral blood. In DNA form, the CDR3 reads TGTGCCAGCAGCCAGAGTGGGGGGATAGGAGAGACCCAGTACTTC. Its translation is CASSQSGGIGETQYF.